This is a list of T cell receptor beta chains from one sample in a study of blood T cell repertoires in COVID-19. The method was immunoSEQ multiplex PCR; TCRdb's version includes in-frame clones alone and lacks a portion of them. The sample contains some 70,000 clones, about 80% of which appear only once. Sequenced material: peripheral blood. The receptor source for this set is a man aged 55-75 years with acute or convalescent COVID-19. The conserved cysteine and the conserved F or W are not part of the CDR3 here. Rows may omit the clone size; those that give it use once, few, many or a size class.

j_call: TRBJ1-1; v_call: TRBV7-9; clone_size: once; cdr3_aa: ASSLNRVAEAF
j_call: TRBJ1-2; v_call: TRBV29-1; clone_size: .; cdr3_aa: SVWSSGYT
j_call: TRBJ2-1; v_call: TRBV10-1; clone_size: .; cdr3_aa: ASSEGIAGGSSSYNEQF
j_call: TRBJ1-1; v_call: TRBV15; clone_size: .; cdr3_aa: ATSRGRRGTEAF
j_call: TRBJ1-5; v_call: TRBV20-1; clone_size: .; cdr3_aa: SASVSRRVRGIQPQH
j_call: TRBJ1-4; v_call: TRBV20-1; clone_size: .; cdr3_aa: SASLALGQGPTNEKLF
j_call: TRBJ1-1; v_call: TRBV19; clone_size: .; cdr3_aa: ASTLRQGTEAF
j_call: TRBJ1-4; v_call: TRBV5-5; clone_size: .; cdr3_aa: ASSFGTGATNEKLF
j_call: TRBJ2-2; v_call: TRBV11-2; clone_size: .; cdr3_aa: ASSRAGQGTGELF
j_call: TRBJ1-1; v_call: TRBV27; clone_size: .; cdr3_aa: ASSSTGFNTEAF
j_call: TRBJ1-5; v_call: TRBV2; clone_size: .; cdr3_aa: ASSYNDRNNQPQH
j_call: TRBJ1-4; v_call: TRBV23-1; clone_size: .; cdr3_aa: ASSRGGEKLF
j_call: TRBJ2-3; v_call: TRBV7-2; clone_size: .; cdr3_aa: ASSLGQGSDTQY
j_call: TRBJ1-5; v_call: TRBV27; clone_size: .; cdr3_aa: ASSQTAYSNQPQH
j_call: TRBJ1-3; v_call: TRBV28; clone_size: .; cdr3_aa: ASSLVTGAGNTIY
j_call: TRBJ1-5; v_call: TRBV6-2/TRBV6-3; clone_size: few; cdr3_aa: ASSDYRVHQPQH
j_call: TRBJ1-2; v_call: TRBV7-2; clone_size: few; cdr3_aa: ASSPLRTGGYT
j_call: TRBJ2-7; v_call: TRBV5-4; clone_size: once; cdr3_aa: ASSFPEQSEY
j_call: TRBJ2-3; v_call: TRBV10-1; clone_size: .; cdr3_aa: ATGTGGGTTDTQY
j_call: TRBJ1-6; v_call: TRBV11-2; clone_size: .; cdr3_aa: ASSRRGLEDSPLH
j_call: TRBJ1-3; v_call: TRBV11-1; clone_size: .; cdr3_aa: ASSPPGTAGNTIY
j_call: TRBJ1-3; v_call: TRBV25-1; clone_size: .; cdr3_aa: ASSELTGEGNTIY
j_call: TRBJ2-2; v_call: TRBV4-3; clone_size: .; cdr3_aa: ASSQEPDRSGSLGELF
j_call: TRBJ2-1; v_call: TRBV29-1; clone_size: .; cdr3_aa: SVPSGGLTNEQF
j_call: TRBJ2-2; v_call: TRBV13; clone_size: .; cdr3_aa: ASSLGGLAKNTGELF
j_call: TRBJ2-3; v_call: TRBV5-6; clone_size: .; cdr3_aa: ASSVRTLRDTDTQY
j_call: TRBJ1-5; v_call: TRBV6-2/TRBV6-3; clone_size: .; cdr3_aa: ASSYIRGQPQH
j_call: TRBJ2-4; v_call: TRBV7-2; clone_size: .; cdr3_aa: ASSFGTSQAKNIQY
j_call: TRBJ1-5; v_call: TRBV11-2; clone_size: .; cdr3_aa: ASSLNSQPQH
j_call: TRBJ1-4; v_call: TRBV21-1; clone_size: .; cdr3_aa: ASSTTGKNEKLF
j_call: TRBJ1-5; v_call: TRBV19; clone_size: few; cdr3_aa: ASSWTGESNQPQH
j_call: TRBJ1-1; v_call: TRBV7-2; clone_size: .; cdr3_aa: ASSLEMAGGSEAF
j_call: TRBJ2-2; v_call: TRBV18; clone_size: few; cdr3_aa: ASSRMDRPIAGELF
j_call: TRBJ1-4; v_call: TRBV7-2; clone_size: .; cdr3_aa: ASMGGLTTNEKLF
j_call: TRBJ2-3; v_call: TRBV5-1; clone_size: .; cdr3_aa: ASSSLAGPTDTQY
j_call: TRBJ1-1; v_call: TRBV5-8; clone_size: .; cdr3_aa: ASSYQSGGAGTEAF
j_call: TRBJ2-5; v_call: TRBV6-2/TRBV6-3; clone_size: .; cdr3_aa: ASSYRNRVSGETQY
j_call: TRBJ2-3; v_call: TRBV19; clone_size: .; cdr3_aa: ASSMGLALTDTQY
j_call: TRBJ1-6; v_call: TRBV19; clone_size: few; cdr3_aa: ASSMAGNSYNSPLH
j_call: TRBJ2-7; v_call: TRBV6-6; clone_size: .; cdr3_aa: ASSRRTSGGALYTGEQY
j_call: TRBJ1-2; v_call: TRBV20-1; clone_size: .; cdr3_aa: SARDGLGYT
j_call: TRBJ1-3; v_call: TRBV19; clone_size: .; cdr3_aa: ATSFSGNTIY
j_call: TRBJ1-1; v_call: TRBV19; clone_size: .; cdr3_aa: ASSPRSRGRTEAF
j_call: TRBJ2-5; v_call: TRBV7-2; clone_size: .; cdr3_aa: ASSFVAPGETQY
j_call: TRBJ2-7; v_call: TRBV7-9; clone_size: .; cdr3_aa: ASSLGTGTYEQY
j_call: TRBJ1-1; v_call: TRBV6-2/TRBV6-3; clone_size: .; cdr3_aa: ASSTGQTMAEAF
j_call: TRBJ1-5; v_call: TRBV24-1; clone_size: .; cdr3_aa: ATSDSRRGSDQPQH
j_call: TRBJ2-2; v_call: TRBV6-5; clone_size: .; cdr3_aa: ASSYDGANTGELF
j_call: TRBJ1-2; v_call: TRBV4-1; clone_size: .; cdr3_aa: ASSKGQGDYGYT
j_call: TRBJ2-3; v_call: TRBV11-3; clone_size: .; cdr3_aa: ASSQGRVGNTQY